Below, 11 T cell receptor beta chains from the same sample are listed, as sequenced in a study of cytomegalovirus exposure and HLA in healthy donors. The PCR contained 60 Vbeta and 13 Jbeta primers. Repertoires were generated with immunoSEQ multiplex PCR, while TCRdb's copy carries only in-frame clones and drops some. The sample consists of under 150,000 clones, 82% of them appearing once. Sequencing used PBMCs. All receptors derive from a male donor in good health and CMV-seronegative.

The V gene is TRBV2, the J gene TRBJ1-3; D is unclear. V was shortened by 4 bases and J by 4 bases, with 5 bases between the two germline ends. The CDR3 covers 12 residues. The germline CDR1 and CDR2 sequences are SNHLY and FYNNEI. In nucleotides, the CDR3 is TGTGCCAGCAGTGTAGTGGGAAACACCATATATTTT. Translation gives CASSVVGNTIYF.

The chain combines TRBV28 with TRBJ2-7; D uncertain. V gave up 3 bases and J gave up 5 bases, with 11 bases separating them. The CDR3 runs 13 residues. Germline V gene data show CDR1 as MDHEN and CDR2 as SYDVKM. CDR3 in amino acids: CASSFPSSNEQYF. The DNA for the CDR3 is TGTGCCAGCAGTTTCCCATCGTCTAACGAGCAGTACTTC.

This rearrangement joins TRBV15 to TRBJ1-4; D gene ambiguous. This CDR3 contains 13 residues. The germline gives CDR1 LNHNV, CDR2 YYDKDF (reference sequence). Trimming removed 6 bases at V and 10 bases at J, with 15 bases between. The CDR3 sequence: CATSSGNVGKLFF. The CDR3, as DNA: TGTGCCACCAGTAGCGGCAATGTGGGAAAACTGTTTTTT.

The CDR3 spells CASSSRQLSETQYF. CDR3 DNA sequence: TGTGCCAGCAGTTCGCGGCAGTTGAGTGAGACCCAGTACTTC. The chain employs TRBV6-6 and TRBJ2-5; D is undetermined. Trimming stripped 4 bases from V and 5 bases from J, with 14 bases between. The germline gives CDR1 MNHNY, CDR2 SVGAGI (reference sequence). The CDR3 extends over 14 amino acids.

The chain is built from TRBV6-1 and TRBJ2-1; 11 nucleotides align to TRBD2. This CDR3 has 13 amino acids. J gave up 9 bases and V 5 bases, and 3 bases lay outside the gene matches. In germline, CDR1 is MNHNS, CDR2 SASEGT. CDR3 protein: CASSTSGSREQFF. In nucleotides, the CDR3 is TGTGCCAGCAGTACTAGCGGGAGTCGTGAGCAGTTCTTC.

The V gene is TRBV4-3, the J gene TRBJ2-1; 9 bases align to TRBD2. The CDR3 sequence is 17 residues long. With 0 bases clipped from V and 4 bases from J, the junction kept 7 bases outside the gene matches. CDR1 and CDR2 (germline): LGHNA, YSLEER. CDR3 DNA: TGCGCCAGCAGCCAAGATCGGGCTAGCGGGAATTACAATGAGCAGTTCTTC. It specifies CASSQDRASGNYNEQFF.

This rearrangement joins TRBV4-3 to TRBJ1-5, with unresolved D. From germline, CDR1 is LGHNA and CDR2 YSLEER. The CDR3 totals 15 residues. V lost 0 bases and J 0 bases, leaving 6 bases between the germline ends. CDR3 residues: CASSQDRYSNQPQHF. The CDR3 DNA is TGCGCCAGCAGCCAAGACAGGTATAGCAATCAGCCCCAGCATTTT.

The chain joins TRBV14 to TRBJ2-3, with TRBD2 matching 8 bases. Germline CDR1 reads SGHDN; CDR2 reads FVKESK. The CDR3 covers 16 residues. V dropped 2 bases and J dropped 2; count of bases not matched to a gene: 6. As DNA, the CDR3 is TGTGCCAGCAGCCAATTCAGGACTAGCCACACAGATACGCAGTATTTT. It is translated as CASSQFRTSHTDTQYF.

The J gene is TRBJ2-7, the V gene TRBV7-2, with 8 bases lining up with TRBD2. CDR3 length: 15 residues. Losses at the gene ends were 2 bases for V and 4 bases for J; bases not matched to a gene: 7. Per the germline V gene, CDR1 is SGHTA and CDR2 is FQGNSA. The CDR3: CASSLMVLAGYEQYF. The CDR3, as DNA: TGTGCCAGCAGCTTAATGGTTTTAGCGGGGTACGAGCAGTACTTC.

This clone was detected a few times. This CDR3 is CSVDGETYNEQFF. The CDR3 nucleotides read TGCAGCGTTGACGGGGAGACCTACAATGAGCAGTTCTTC. J is TRBJ2-1 and V is TRBV29-1; D possibly corresponds to TRBD2 (5 bases). The germline V and J ends were trimmed by 3 bases and 2 bases, with 8 bases remaining between them. Germline CDR1 and CDR2: SQVTM and ANQGSEA. The CDR3 is made up of 13 amino acids.

The gene calls are TRBV28 and TRBJ2-7, with TRBD1 matching over 8 bases. The CDR3 spans 17 residues. The junction had 10 bases not matched to a gene; V was cut back by 1 base and J by 2 bases. Per the germline V gene, CDR1 is MDHEN and CDR2 is SYDVKM. CDR3 nucleotides: TGTGCCAGCAGTTTATCAACAGGGGGTCTCACCCCCTACGAGCAGTACTTC. Translating it yields CASSLSTGGLTPYEQYF.